The present TCR beta chain was sequenced within a study of blood T cell repertoires in COVID-19. Study context: The United States, Italy and Spain were the sources of the acute and convalescent COVID-19 samples. Sources were T cells, B-cell-depleted T cells, or PBMCs; the material itself was cDNA or gDNA.

The CDR3 length is 11 residues. With 3 bases removed from V and 4 bases from J, the gap between germline ends came to 4 bases. Germline values: CDR1 ENHRY, CDR2 SYGVKD. Profiled with immunoSEQ multiplex PCR; TCRdb holds only in-frame clones, not every one. The table lists around 170,000 clones, roughly 80% of them singletons. The chain carries TRBV10-3 and TRBJ2-7; D uncertain. Material: PBMCs or T cells enriched from blood (not recorded which). This TCR derives from a man aged 45-60 years who had recovered from COVID-19. As DNA, the CDR3 is TGTGCCATCAGTGACCGGTACGAGCAGTACTTC. Amino acids: CAISDRYEQYF.